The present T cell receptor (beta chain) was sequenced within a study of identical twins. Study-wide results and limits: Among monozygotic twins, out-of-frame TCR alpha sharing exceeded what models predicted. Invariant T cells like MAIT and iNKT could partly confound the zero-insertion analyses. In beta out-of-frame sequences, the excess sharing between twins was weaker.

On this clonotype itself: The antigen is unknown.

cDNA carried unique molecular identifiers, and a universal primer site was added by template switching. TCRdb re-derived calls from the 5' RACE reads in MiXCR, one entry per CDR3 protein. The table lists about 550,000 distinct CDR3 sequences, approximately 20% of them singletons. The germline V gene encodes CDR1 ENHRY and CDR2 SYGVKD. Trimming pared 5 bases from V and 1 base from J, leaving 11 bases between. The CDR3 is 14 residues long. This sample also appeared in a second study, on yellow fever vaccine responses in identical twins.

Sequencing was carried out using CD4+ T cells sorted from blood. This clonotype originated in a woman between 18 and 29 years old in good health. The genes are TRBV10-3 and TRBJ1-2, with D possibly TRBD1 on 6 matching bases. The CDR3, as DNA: TGTGCCATCAGTAGGACAGAACTTAACTATGGCTACACCTTC. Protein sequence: CAISRTELNYGYTF.